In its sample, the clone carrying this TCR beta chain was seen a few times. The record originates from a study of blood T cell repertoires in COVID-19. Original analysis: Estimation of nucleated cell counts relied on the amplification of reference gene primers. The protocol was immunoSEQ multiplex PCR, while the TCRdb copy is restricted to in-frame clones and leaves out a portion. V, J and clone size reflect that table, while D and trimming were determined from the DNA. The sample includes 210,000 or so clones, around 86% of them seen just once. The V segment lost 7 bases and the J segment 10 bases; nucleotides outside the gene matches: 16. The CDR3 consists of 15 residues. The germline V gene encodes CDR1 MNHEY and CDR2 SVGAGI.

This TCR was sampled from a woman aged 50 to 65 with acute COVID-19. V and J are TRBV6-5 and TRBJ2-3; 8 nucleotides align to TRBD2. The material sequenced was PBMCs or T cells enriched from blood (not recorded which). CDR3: CASTESGLAGRAQYF. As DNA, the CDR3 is TGTGCCAGCACCGAGTCGGGGCTAGCGGGCCGGGCGCAGTATTTT.